A single sample is the source of the 8 T cell receptor beta chains below, sequenced in a study of T cell repertoires in cytomegalovirus infection. MiXCR was run by TCRdb on the reads, yielding one entry per CDR3 protein. The top ten hold 6.5% to 10% of the sample, which has hundreds of thousands of distinct CDR3 sequences, approximately 24% seen once. Sequenced input: CD8+ T cells from PBMCs. The receptors were gathered from a human donor in good health (CMV status not recorded). Some clones in this sample may be carry-over from other donors' samples.

This clonotype has only a few counts. The genes are TRBV27 and TRBJ1-1; possible D gene TRBD1, 6 bases. Trimming left V 6 bases short and J 2 bases short, with 13 bases between. Germline CDR1 reads MNHEY; CDR2 reads SMNVEV (reference sequence). This CDR3 comprises 14 residues. The DNA of the CDR3 is TGTGCCAGCAGAAAGGGACATTCTAACACTGAAGCTTTCTTT. Protein: CASRKGHSNTEAFF.

The sample holds many counts of this clonotype. The rearrangement uses TRBV7-8 and TRBJ1-2; maybe TRBD1 (6 bases). The germline V and J ends were trimmed by 5 bases and 4 bases, with 14 bases remaining between them. This CDR3 region has 14 residues. Germline CDR1 reads SGHVS; CDR2 reads FQNEAQ. The chain's CDR3 is CASSVGWGPYGYTF. The DNA for the CDR3 is TGTGCCAGCAGCGTTGGCTGGGGGCCCTATGGCTACACCTTC. Full variable domain (missing parts from reference TRBV7-8 and TRBJ1-2): GAGVSQSPRYKVAKRGQDVALRCDPISGHVSLFWYQQALGQGPEFLTYFQNEAQLDKSGLPSDRFFAERPEGSVSTLKIQRTQQEDSAVYLCASSVGWGPYGYTFGSGTRLTVV.

The rearrangement uses TRBV7-9 and TRBJ1-5, with TRBD1 identical over 8 bases. J gave up 6 bases and V 0 bases, and 1 base lay outside the gene matches. The CDR3 is made up of 14 amino acids. CDR1 is SEHNR and CDR2 is FQNEAQ in the germline V gene (reference sequence). CDR3 residues: CASSLADRAQPQHF. The CDR3 DNA reads as TGTGCCAGCAGCTTAGCGGACAGGGCTCAGCCCCAGCATTTT.

There are many counts of this clonotype. The chain has TRBV7-9 and TRBJ2-2, with D tentatively TRBD1 (6 bases). V was pared by 5 bases and J by 4 bases, with 14 bases between. The CDR3 is made up of 15 amino acids. Germline values: CDR1 SEHNR, CDR2 FQNEAQ (reference sequence). CDR3 amino acids: CASSLITGITGELFF. CDR3 DNA: TGTGCCAGCAGCCTAATCACAGGGATCACCGGGGAGCTGTTTTTT.

Comment on this clonotype: A read error may explain this, as a much larger clone is one base away. The rearrangement joins TRBV7-2 to TRBJ1-2, with D uncertain. Trimming cost V 0 bases and J 8 bases, with 16 bases left between them. Germline CDR1 and CDR2: SGHTA and FQGNSA. The CDR3 extends over 15 amino acids. CDR3 protein: CASSLALEARGGYTF. The CDR3 coding sequence is TGTGCCAGCAGCTTAGCGCTGGAGGCACGCGGAGGCTACACCTTC.

This clonotype was found a few times. The chain recombines TRBV12-3 or TRBV12-4 with TRBJ2-5; D is perhaps TRBD2 (6 bases). Trimming left V 3 bases short and J 3 bases short, with 11 bases between. The CDR3 runs to 14 residues. In DNA, the CDR3 is TGTGCCAGCAGTTTCGGGACTGTCGAAGAGACCCAGTACTTC. Amino acid sequence: CASSFGTVEETQYF.

The chain recombines TRBV6-6 with TRBJ2-5; D call uncertain. This CDR3 spans 15 amino acids. CDR1 MNHNY and CDR2 SVGAGI come from the germline V gene (reference sequence). The V and J ends lost 0 bases and 2 bases respectively, with 10 bases between them. The CDR3 here is CASSYSTYLQETQYF. Written as DNA, the CDR3 is TGTGCCAGCAGTTACTCGACTTACCTTCAAGAGACCCAGTACTTC.

The chain has TRBV11-1 and TRBJ2-4, with 7 bases lining up with TRBD2. Trimming at V came to 0 bases and at J to 0 bases, leaving 5 bases not matched to a gene. This CDR3 is built from 17 residues. Germline CDR1 SGHAT, CDR2 FQDESV (reference sequence). The CDR3 loop reads CASSLAPSGEAKNIQYF. The CDR3 DNA reads as TGTGCCAGCAGCTTAGCTCCCAGCGGGGAAGCCAAAAACATTCAGTACTTC.